The entry that follows covers one T cell receptor (beta chain) sequence. Its antigen is currently unknown. The patients who served as multiple sclerosis controls were treatment-naive and had stable or active relapsing-remitting disease that fulfilled the revised McDonald criteria. The CD8+ and CD4+ T cells were negatively isolated, with the TEMRA cells enriched by FACS. These data originate in a study of CD8 T cells in Susac syndrome. It was with random hexamers that about 0.45 to 1 ug RNA was reverse transcribed. Amplification of TCR beta CDR3 by immunoSEQ multiplex PCR spanned 54 Vbeta and 13 Jbeta. MiXCR was run by TCRdb on the immunoSEQ multiplex PCR reads, yielding one entry per CDR3 protein. The data show some 260,000 distinct CDR3 sequences, roughly 93% seen once. General study points: The number of individuals included in the study's TCR sequencing and HLA analysis was acknowledged as relatively small.

This clonotype was obtained from a human donor with multiple sclerosis. Material for sequencing was CD4+ T cells from PBMCs.

The CDR3 loop reads CASSERFEILRELFF. The CDR3 bases are TGTGCCAGCAGTGAGCGGTTTGAGATCCTCCGGGAGCTGTTTTTT. This sequence joins TRBV6-1 and TRBJ2-2, with D hard to call. CDR3 size: 15 residues. Trimming cost V 3 bases and J 9 bases, with 17 bases left between them. Germline CDR1 reads MNHNS; CDR2 reads SASEGT.